Listed below are T cell receptor beta chains from one sample, sequenced in a study of radiation and T cells in renal cell carcinoma. Some clones are missing from TCRdb's copy, which holds only in-frame ones; the method was immunoSEQ multiplex PCR. In the table there are 100,000 to 150,000 clones, around 83% of which are singletons. The specimen comprised blood, sampled from a patient whose treatment included radiotherapy and nephrectomy. The receptors were gathered from an older woman with renal cell carcinoma. The CDR3 runs from the conserved cysteine through the conserved F or W. The D gene is left open where the match is weak. Some rows mark clone size as missing; the rest say once, few, many or name a class of expanded clone.

J | D | V | size | CDR3 | DNA
TRBJ2-1 | TRBD2 | TRBV9 | NA | CASSVGTSGGATYNEQFF | TGTGCCAGCAGCGTAGGGACTAGCGGGGGGGCCACCTACAATGAGCAGTTCTTC
TRBJ1-2 | NA | TRBV19 | NA | CASSIGTAVGYTF | TGTGCCAGTAGTATCGGGACGGCAGTTGGCTACACCTTC
TRBJ1-4 | NA | TRBV10-3 | NA | CAISEGVTNEKLFF | TGTGCCATCAGTGAAGGGGTAACTAATGAAAAACTGTTTTTT
TRBJ2-3 | NA | TRBV2 | NA | CASNRAADTDTQYF | TGTGCCAGCAACAGGGCGGCGGACACAGATACGCAGTATTTT
TRBJ1-3 | NA | TRBV29-1 | NA | CSVHWGASGNTIYF | TGCAGCGTTCACTGGGGGGCGTCTGGAAACACCATATATTTT
TRBJ2-1 | NA | TRBV19 | NA | CASSIQRDYNEQFF | TGTGCCAGTAGTATACAACGAGATTACAATGAGCAGTTCTTC
TRBJ2-3 | NA | TRBV5-4 | once | CASSLSEQNTQYF | TGTGCCAGCAGCTTGTCCGAGCAGAATACGCAGTATTTT
TRBJ1-2 | TRBD1 | TRBV4-1 | NA | CASSPKWTGQTYGYTF | TGCGCCAGCAGCCCGAAGTGGACAGGGCAGACCTATGGCTACACCTTC
TRBJ2-7 | NA | TRBV27 | few | CASSSKVEFPQGEQYF | TGTGCCAGCAGTTCCAAGGTGGAGTTTCCCCAGGGAGAGCAGTACTTC
TRBJ1-1 | NA | TRBV30 | few | CAWSGTRTQLNTEAFF | TGTGCCTGGAGTGGGACACGGACACAATTGAACACTGAAGCTTTCTTT
TRBJ2-5 | TRBD1 | TRBV5-1 | NA | CASSLGGGTDLQETQYF | TGCGCCAGCAGCTTGGGGGGTGGGACAGATCTCCAAGAGACCCAGTACTTC
TRBJ1-6 | NA | TRBV7-9 | NA | CASSSNREGNSPLHF | TGTGCCAGCAGCTCAAACAGGGAAGGAAATTCACCCCTCCACTTT
TRBJ2-1 | NA | TRBV6-1 | once | CASSEYAGEQFF | TGTGCCAGCAGTGAATACGCGGGGGAGCAGTTCTTC
TRBJ2-7 | NA | TRBV28 | NA | CASSLRQGPYEQYF | TGTGCCAGCAGTTTACGGCAGGGTCCCTACGAGCAGTACTTC
TRBJ2-7 | NA | TRBV5-1 | NA | CASSAGVPYEQYF | TGCGCCAGCAGCGCTGGTGTACCCTACGAGCAGTACTTC
TRBJ2-7 | NA | TRBV27 | NA | CASSFRTSYEQYF | TGTGCCAGCAGTTTTCGGACCTCCTACGAGCAGTACTTC
TRBJ2-7 | NA | TRBV4-1 | NA | CASSQIASGGSTYEQYF | TGCGCCAGCAGCCAAATAGCTTCTGGGGGCTCCACCTACGAGCAGTACTTC
TRBJ1-3 | NA | TRBV10-2 | NA | CASRGPGATGNTIYF | TGCGCCAGCAGGGGTCCGGGAGCCACCGGAAACACCATATATTTT
TRBJ1-1 | TRBD1 | TRBV6-4 | NA | CASSAGGVNTEAFF | TGTGCCAGCAGTGCAGGGGGCGTGAACACTGAAGCTTTCTTT
TRBJ2-7 | TRBD1 | TRBV18 | NA | CASSLRDRRGLPTYEQYF | TGTGCCAGCTCACTCCGGGACAGGAGGGGTCTACCTACCTACGAGCAGTACTTC
TRBJ2-1 | NA | TRBV7-9 | NA | CASSRWQGSSYNEQFF | TGTGCCAGCAGCCGATGGCAGGGGAGCTCCTACAATGAGCAGTTCTTC
TRBJ2-1 | NA | TRBV12-5 | NA | CASAQEVYEQFF | TGTGCTAGTGCCCAGGAGGTCTATGAGCAGTTCTTC
TRBJ2-1 | NA | TRBV7-9 | NA | CASSETGSEQFF | TGTGCCAGCAGCGAGACAGGTAGCGAGCAGTTCTTC
TRBJ1-4 | NA | TRBV10-1 | few | CASARNSDEKLFF | TGCGCCAGCGCCCGGAATTCAGATGAAAAACTGTTTTTT
TRBJ2-3 | TRBD1 | TRBV5-6 | NA | CASSYQTGGGTDTQYF | TGTGCCAGCAGCTACCAGACAGGGGGAGGCACAGATACGCAGTATTTT
TRBJ2-1 | TRBD2 | TRBV19 | few | CASSPVAGPSYNEQFF | TGTGCCAGTAGCCCGGTAGCGGGACCCTCCTACAATGAGCAGTTCTTC
TRBJ1-3 | TRBD1 | TRBV6-1 | NA | CASSAQGVGNTIYF | TGTGCCAGCAGTGCCCAGGGGGTTGGAAACACCATATATTTT
TRBJ2-7 | NA | TRBV4-1 | NA | CASSYGVSYEQYF | TGCGCCAGCAGCTATGGGGTGTCCTACGAGCAGTACTTC
TRBJ2-7 | TRBD1 | TRBV10-3 | NA | CAISPPNRGQSYEQYF | TGTGCCATCAGTCCCCCAAACAGGGGACAATCCTACGAGCAGTACTTC
TRBJ1-5 | TRBD1 | TRBV23-1 | NA | CASSGYGTGHEWAQPQHF | TGCGCCAGCAGTGGTTACGGGACAGGGCACGAATGGGCTCAGCCCCAGCATTTT
TRBJ1-1 | TRBD1 | TRBV27 | many | CASGQGINTEAFF | TGTGCCAGCGGACAGGGCATCAACACTGAAGCTTTCTTT
TRBJ1-3 | NA | TRBV7-6 | few | CASSLGGGNTIYF | TGTGCCAGCAGCTTAGGAGGGGGAAACACCATATATTTT